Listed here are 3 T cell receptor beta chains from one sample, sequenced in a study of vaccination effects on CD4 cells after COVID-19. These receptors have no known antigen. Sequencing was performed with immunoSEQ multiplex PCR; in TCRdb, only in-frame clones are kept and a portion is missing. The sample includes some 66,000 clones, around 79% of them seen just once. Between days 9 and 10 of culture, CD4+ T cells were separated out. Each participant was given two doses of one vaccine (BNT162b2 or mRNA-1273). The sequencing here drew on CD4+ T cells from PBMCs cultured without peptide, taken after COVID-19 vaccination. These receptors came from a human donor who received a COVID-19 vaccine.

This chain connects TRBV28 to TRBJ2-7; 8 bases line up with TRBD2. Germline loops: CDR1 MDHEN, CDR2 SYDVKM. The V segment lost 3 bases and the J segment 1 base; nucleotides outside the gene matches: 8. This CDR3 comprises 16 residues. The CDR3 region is CASSFSLAGLSYEQYV. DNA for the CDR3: TGTGCCAGCAGTTTCTCTTTAGCGGGGTTGTCCTACGAGCAGTACGTC.

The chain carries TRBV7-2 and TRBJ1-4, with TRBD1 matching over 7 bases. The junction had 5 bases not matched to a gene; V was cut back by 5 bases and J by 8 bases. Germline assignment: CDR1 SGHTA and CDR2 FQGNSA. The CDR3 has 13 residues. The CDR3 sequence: CASSRDSTEKLFF. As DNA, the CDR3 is TGTGCCAGCAGCCGGGACAGTACAGAAAAACTGTTTTTT.

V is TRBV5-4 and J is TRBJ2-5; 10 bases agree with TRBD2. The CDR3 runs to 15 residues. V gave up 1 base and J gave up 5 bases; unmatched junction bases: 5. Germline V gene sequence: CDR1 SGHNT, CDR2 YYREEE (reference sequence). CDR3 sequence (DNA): TGTGCCAGCAGCTTGATAGCGGGGGGATTCGAGACCCAGTACTTC. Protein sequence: CASSLIAGGFETQYF.